A single sample is the source of the 3 T cell receptor beta chains below, sequenced in a study of T-cell memory formation after mild COVID-19. Using its own MiXCR run on the 5' RACE reads, TCRdb lists one record per CDR3 protein. The repertoire holds 580,000 or so distinct CDR3 sequences, with 15% to 20% as singletons. The material sequenced was PBMCs or a T cell subset sorted from them (not recorded which). The source of these receptors is an adult woman who had mild COVID-19 (a few samples of this study predate the infection). Cell type and time point are not known.

This sequence joins TRBV5-4 and TRBJ2-1, with TRBD2 matching 8 bases. J lost 6 bases, V lost 0 bases, and 5 bases had no gene match. Germline CDR1 SGHNT, CDR2 YYREEE (reference sequence). This CDR3 spans 15 amino acids. This chain's CDR3 is CASSLDPRGGNEQFF. CDR3 coding DNA: TGTGCCAGCAGCTTGGACCCTCGGGGGGGCAATGAGCAGTTCTTC.

This chain links TRBV3-1 with TRBJ2-1; TRBD2 aligns across 8 bases. J gave up 5 bases and V 1 base, and 7 bases lay outside the gene matches. Germline V gene lookup returns CDR1 LGHDT and CDR2 YNNKEL (reference sequence). CDR3 length equals 16 residues. The DNA of the CDR3 is TGTGCCAGCAGCCAAGGCCGGGGGGGCGGAGACAATGAGCAGTTCTTC. Its protein is CASSQGRGGGDNEQFF.

This sequence joins TRBV24-1 and TRBJ2-1; the D gene is possibly TRBD2 (6 bases). The V and J ends lost 4 bases and 3 bases respectively, with 15 bases between them. The CDR3 is 16 amino acids. CDR1 and CDR2 (germline): KGHDR, SFDVKD. The CDR3 sequence: CATSDPTGSHYNEQFF. CDR3 DNA sequence: TGTGCCACCAGTGACCCTACCGGGAGCCACTACAATGAGCAGTTCTTC.